This TCR beta chain was profiled in a study of cytomegalovirus exposure and HLA in healthy donors. Study findings and constraints: Using a false discovery rate of 0.05, a later analysis showed that about 16,000 TCR beta sequences were associated with HLA alleles.

V gave up 3 bases and J gave up 5 bases, with 10 bases separating them. The CDR3 is 12 residues long. Germline assignment: CDR1 SQVTM and CDR2 ANQGSEA. A note on this clone: Its antigen is not identified.

The PCR ran on 60 Vbeta and 13 Jbeta primers. Only in-frame clones appear in the TCRdb table, and some are missing; sequencing was by immunoSEQ multiplex PCR. In the table there are under 200,000 clones, approximately 75% of which are singletons. The rearrangement joins TRBV29-1 to TRBJ2-5; D is perhaps TRBD1 (5 bases). This clonotype was obtained from a woman under 30 in good health and CMV-seronegative. The source material was PBMCs. Here the CDR3 reads CSVELGAETQYF. The CDR3, as DNA: TGCAGCGTTGAGTTAGGGGCGGAGACCCAGTACTTC.